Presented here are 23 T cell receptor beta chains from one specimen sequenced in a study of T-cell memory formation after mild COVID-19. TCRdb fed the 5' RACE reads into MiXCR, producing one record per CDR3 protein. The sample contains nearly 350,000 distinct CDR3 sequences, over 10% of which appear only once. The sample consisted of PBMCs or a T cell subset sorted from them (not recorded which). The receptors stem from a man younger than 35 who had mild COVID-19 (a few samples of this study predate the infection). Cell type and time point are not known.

The CDR3 nucleotides are TGCGCCAGCAGTGGAAACAGTTTGAATCAGCCCCAGCATTTT. Amino acids: CASSGNSLNQPQHF. V usage is TRBV10-2 and J usage is TRBJ1-5; D is undetermined. V gave up 4 bases and J gave up 4 bases, with 11 bases separating them. Germline lookup yields CDR1 WSHSY and CDR2 SAAADI. The CDR3 spans 14 residues.

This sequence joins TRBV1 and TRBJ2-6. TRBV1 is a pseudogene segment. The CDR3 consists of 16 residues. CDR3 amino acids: CTSSKKWRSGANVLTF. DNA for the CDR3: TGCACCAGCAGCAAAAAGTGGAGGTCTGGGGCCAACGTCCTGACTTTC.

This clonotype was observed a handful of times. CDR3 loop: CASSPSWDTQYF. Written as DNA, the CDR3 is TGTGCCAGCAGTCCATCATGGGATACGCAGTATTTT. The chain uses TRBV12-3 or TRBV12-4 and TRBJ2-3; D unclear. V was shortened by 5 bases and J by 6 bases, with 9 bases between the two germline ends. The CDR3 has 12 amino acids.

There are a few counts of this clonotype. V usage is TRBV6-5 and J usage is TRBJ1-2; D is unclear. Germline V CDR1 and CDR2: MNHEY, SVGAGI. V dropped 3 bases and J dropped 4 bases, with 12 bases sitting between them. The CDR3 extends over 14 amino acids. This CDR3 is CASSYKGSAYGYTF. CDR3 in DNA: TGTGCCAGCAGTTATAAGGGATCGGCCTATGGCTACACCTTC.

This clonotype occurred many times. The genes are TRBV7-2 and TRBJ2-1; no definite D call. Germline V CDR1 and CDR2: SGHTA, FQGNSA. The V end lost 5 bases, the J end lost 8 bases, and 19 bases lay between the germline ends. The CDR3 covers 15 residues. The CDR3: CASSTDRVPGHEQFF. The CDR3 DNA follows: TGTGCCAGCAGCACCGACCGGGTCCCAGGCCATGAGCAGTTCTTC.

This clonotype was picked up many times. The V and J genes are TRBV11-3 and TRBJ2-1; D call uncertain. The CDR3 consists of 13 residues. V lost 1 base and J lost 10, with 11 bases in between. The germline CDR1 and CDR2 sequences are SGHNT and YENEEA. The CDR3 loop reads CASSLAPQREQFF. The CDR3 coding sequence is TGTGCCAGCAGCTTAGCACCGCAAAGGGAGCAGTTCTTC.

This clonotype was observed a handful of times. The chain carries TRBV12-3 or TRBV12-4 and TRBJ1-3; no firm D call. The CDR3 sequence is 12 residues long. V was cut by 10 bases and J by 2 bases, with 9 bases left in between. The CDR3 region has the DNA TGTGCCAACATGGAGGCTGGAAACACCATATATTTT. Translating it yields CANMEAGNTIYF.

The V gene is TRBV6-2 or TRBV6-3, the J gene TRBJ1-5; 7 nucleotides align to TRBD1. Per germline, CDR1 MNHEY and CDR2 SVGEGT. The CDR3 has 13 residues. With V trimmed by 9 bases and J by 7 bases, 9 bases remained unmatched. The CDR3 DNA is TGTGCCAGTCATGGACAGGCAGGGCAGCCCCAGCATTTT. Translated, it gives CASHGQAGQPQHF.

CDR3 protein: CASSPETGLAQYF. CDR3 nucleotides: TGCGCCAGCAGTCCCGAGACAGGTCTAGCCCAGTACTTC. The chain has TRBV5-1 and TRBJ2-5; TRBD1 is a possible D gene (6 bases). The CDR3 has 13 amino acids. Looked up from germline, CDR1 is SGHRS and CDR2 is YFSETQ. V was cut by 5 bases and J by 9 bases, with 17 bases left in between.

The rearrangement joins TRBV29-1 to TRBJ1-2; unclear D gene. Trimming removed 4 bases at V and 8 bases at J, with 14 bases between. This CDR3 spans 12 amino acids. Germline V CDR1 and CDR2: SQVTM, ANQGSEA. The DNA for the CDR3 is TGCAGCGTTGCGGAGGGCCGAGGGGGCTACACCTTC. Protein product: CSVAEGRGGYTF.

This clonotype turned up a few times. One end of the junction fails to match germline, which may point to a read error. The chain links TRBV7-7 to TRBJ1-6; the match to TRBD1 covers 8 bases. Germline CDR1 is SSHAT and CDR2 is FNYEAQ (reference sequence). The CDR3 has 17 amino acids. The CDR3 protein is CASSLVEDRALNSPLHF. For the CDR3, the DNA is TGTGCTAGCAGCTTAGTGGAGGACAGGGCCCTTAATTCACCCCTCCACTTT.

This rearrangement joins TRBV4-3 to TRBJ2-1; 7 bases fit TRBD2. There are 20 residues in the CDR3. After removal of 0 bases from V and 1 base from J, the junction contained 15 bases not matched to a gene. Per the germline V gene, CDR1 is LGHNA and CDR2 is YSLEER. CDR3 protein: CASSQDDVTSSLRSYNEQFF. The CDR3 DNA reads TGCGCCAGCAGCCAAGATGACGTGACTAGCTCCCTCCGATCCTACAATGAGCAGTTCTTC.

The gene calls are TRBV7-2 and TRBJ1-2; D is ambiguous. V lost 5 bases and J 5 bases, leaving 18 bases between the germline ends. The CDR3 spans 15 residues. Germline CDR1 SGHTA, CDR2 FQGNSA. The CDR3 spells CASSPPGGSPYGYTF. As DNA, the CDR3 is TGTGCCAGCAGCCCACCGGGAGGTTCTCCTTATGGCTACACCTTC.

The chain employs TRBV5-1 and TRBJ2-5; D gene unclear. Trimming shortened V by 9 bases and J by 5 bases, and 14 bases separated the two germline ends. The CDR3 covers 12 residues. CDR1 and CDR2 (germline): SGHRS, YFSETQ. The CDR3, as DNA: TGCGCCACCAGTGACGAGCTGGAGACCCAGTACTTC. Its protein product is CATSDELETQYF.

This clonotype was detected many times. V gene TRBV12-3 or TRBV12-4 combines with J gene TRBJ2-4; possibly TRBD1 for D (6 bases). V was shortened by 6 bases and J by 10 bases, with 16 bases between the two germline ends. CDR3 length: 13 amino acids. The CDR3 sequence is CASSEPGHEIQYF. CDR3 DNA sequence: TGTGCCAGCAGCGAACCGGGACACGAGATTCAGTACTTC.

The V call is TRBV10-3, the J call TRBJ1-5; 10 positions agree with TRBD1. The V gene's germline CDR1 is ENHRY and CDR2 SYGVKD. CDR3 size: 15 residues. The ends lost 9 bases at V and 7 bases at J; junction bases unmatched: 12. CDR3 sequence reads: CAIFPGGQGSQPQHF. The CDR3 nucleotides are TGTGCCATTTTCCCGGGGGGACAGGGGAGCCAGCCCCAGCATTTT.

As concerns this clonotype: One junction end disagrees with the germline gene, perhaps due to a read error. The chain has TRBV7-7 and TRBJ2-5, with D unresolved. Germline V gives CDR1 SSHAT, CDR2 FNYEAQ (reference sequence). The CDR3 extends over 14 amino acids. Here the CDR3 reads CASSFSPRQETQYF. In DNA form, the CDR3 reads TGTGCTAGCAGCTTTTCACCGCGACAAGAGACCCAGTACTTC.

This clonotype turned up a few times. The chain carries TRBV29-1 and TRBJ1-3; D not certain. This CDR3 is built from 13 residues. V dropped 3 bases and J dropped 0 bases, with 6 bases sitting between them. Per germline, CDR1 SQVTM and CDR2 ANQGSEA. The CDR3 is CSVEQSSGNTIYF. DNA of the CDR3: TGCAGCGTTGAGCAGAGCTCTGGAAACACCATATATTTT.

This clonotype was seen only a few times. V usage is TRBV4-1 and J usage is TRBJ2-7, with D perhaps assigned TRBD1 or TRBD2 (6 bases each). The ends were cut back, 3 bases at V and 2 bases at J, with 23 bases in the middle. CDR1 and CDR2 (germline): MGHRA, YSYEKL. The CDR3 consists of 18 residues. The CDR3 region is CASSQLIGGRGITYEQYF. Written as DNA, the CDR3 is TGCGCCAGCAGCCAGCTTATTGGGGGGCGGGGCATAACCTACGAGCAGTACTTC.

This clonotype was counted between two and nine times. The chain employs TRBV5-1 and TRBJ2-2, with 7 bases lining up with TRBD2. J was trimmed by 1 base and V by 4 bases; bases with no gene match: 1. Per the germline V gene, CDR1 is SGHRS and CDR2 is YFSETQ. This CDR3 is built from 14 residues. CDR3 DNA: TGCGCCAGCAGCGTAGCGGGGAACACCGGGGAGCTGTTTTTT. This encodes CASSVAGNTGELFF.

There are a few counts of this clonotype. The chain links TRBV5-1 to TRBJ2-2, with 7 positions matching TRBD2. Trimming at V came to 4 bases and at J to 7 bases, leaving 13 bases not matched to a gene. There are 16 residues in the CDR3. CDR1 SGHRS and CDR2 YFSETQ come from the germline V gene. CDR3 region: CASSPLPTAGVGELFF. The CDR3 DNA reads TGCGCCAGCAGCCCCCTTCCTACGGCGGGAGTCGGGGAGCTGTTTTTT. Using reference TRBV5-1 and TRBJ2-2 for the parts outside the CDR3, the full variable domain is KAGVTQTPRYLIKTRGQQVTLSCSPISGHRSVSWYQQTPGQGLQFLFEYFSETQRNKGNFPGRFSGRQFSNSRSEMNVSTLELGDSALYLCASSPLPTAGVGELFFGEGSRLTVL.

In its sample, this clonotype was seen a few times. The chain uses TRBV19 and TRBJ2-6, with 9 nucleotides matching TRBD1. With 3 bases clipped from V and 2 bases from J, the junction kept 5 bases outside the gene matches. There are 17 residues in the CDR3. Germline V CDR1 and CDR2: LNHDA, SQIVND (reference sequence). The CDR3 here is CASSMDRGWAGANVLTF. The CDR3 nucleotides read TGTGCCAGTAGTATGGACAGGGGCTGGGCTGGGGCCAACGTCCTGACTTTC.

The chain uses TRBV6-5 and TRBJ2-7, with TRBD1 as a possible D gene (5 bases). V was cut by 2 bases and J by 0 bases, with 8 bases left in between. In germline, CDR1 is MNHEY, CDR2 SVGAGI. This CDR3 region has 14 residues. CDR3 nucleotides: TGTGCCAGCAGTTACGGGCAGGGCTCCTACGAGCAGTACGTC. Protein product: CASSYGQGSYEQYV.